The clone carrying this TCR beta chain was counted between two and nine times. No antigen is known for it. Germline is not matched at one junction end, which may reflect a read error. Per germline, CDR1 SNHLY and CDR2 FYNNEI. The CDR3 extends over 14 amino acids. Tagging with unique molecular identifiers was applied to individual cDNA molecules. Each CDR3 protein is one row after TCRdb ran MiXCR on the 5' RACE reads. Altogether 83,000 or so distinct CDR3 sequences are present, about 9.4% being singletons, with the ten largest covering over 7.5%. This specimen belongs to a study of early T cells in non-severe SARS-CoV-2 infection. The overall study: Bulk RNA from unsorted whole blood was sequenced; chains were unpaired.

Findings and caveats of the study: Clonotype matching in VDJdb favored anti-spike CD8 responses and did not capture private and CD4 specificities.

The clonotype was recovered from an adult who was a healthcare worker with PCR-confirmed SARS-CoV-2 infection or an uninfected control (not recorded which). This specimen consisted of whole blood, obtained at baseline. The chain links TRBV2 to TRBJ2-5; 11 nucleotides line up with TRBD2. The chain's CDR3 is CAGGTELAGAAKDF. The CDR3 DNA reads TGTGCCGGTGGGACAGAACTAGCGGGAGCGGCTAAGGACTTC.